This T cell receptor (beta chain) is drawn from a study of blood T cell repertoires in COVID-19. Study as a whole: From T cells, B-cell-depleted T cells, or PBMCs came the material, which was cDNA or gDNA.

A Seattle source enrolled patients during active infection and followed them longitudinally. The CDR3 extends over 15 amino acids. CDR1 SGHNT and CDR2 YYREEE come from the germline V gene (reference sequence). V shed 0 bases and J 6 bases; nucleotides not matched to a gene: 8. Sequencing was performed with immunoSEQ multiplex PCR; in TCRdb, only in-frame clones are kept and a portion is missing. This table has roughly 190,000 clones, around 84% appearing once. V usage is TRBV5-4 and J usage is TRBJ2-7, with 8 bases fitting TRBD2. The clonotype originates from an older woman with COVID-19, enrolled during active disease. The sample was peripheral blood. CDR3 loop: CASSLEERGPFEQYV. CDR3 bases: TGTGCCAGCAGCTTGGAGGAGCGGGGGCCTTTCGAGCAGTACGTC.